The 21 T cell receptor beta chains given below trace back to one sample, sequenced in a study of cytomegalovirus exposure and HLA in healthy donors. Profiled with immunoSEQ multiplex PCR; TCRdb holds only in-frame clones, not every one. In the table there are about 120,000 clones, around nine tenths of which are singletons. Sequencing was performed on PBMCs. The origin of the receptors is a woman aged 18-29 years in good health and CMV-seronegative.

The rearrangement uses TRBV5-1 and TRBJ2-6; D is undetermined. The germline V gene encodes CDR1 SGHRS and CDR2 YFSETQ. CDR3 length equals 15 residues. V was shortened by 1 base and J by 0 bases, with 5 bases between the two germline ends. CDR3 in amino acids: CASSLRDSGANVLTF. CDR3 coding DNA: TGCGCCAGCAGCTTGAGAGACTCTGGGGCCAACGTCCTGACTTTC.

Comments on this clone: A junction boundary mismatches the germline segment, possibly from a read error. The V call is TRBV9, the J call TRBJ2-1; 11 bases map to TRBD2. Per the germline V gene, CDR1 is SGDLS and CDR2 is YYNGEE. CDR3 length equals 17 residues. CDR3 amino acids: CASSARTGTSGYNEQFF. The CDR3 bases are TGTGCCAGCAGCGCCCGAACCGGGACTAGCGGCTACAATGAACAGTTCTTC. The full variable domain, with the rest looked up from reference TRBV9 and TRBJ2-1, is DSGVTQTPKHLITATGQRVTLRCSPRSGDLSVYWYQQSLDQGLQFLIQYYNGEERAKGNILERFSAQQFPDLHSELNLSSLELGDSALYFCASSARTGTSGYNEQFFGPGTRLTVL.

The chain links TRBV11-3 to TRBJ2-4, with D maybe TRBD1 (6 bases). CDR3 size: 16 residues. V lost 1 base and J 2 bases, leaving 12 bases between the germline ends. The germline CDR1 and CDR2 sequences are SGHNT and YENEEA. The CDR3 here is CASSLVGAVTKNIQYF. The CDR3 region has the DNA TGTGCCAGCAGCTTAGTGGGGGCCGTCACCAAAAACATTCAGTACTTC.

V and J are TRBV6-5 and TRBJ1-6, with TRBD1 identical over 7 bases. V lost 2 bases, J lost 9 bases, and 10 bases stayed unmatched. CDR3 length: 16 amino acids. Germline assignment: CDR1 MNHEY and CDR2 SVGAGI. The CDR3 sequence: CASSYDRAGIGSPLHF. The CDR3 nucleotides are TGTGCCAGCAGTTACGACAGGGCGGGGATCGGTTCACCCCTCCACTTT.

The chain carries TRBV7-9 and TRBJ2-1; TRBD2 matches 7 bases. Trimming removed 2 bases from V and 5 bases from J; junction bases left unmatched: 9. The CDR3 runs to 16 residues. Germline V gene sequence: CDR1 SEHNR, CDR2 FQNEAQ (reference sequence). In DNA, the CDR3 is TGTGCCAGCAGCTTACGGCTAGCGGCAGTCAACAATGAGCAGTTCTTC. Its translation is CASSLRLAAVNNEQFF.

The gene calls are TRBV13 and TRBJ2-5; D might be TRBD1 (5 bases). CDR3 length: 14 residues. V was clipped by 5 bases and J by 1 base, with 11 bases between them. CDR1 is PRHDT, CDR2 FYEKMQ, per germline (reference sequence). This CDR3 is CASSRGHLQETQYF. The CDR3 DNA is TGTGCCAGCAGCCGCGGACATCTCCAAGAGACCCAGTACTTC. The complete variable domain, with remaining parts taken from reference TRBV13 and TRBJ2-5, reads AAGVIQSPRHLIKEKRETATLKCYPIPRHDTVYWYQQGPGQDPQFLISFYEKMQSDKGSIPDRFSAQQFSDYHSELNMSSLELGDSALYFCASSRGHLQETQYFGPGTRLLVL.

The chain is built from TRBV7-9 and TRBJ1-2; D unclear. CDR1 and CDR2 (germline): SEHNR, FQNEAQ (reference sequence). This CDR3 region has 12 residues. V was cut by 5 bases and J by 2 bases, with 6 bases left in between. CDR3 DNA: TGTGCCAGCAGCGGAGAGAACTATGGCTACACCTTC. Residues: CASSGENYGYTF.

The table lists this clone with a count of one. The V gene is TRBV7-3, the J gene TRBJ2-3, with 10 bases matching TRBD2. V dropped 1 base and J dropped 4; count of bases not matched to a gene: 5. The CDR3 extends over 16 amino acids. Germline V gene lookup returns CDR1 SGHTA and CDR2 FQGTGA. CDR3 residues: CASSLISLAGADTQYF. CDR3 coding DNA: TGTGCCAGCAGCTTAATCTCCCTAGCGGGAGCAGATACGCAGTATTTT.

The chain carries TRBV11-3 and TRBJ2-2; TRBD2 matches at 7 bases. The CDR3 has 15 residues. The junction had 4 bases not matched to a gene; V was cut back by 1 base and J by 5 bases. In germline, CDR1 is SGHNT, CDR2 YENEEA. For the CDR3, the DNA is TGTGCCAGCAGCTTAGGCGGGAGCTCTACCGGGGAGCTGTTTTTT. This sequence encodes CASSLGGSSTGELFF.

CDR3 coding DNA: TGTGCCTGGAGTCTACAGGGGGCGGGGGAGCAGTACTTC. It specifies CAWSLQGAGEQYF. This rearrangement joins TRBV30 to TRBJ2-7, with TRBD1 matching 9 bases. The CDR3 has 13 residues. After removal of 2 bases from V and 7 bases from J, the junction contained 6 bases not matched to a gene. Germline assignment: CDR1 GTSNPN and CDR2 SVGIG (reference sequence).

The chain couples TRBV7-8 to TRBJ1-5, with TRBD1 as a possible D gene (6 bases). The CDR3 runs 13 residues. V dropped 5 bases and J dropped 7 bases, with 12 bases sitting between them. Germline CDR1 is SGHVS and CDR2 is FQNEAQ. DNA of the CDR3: TGTGCCAGCAGCACCGGGACACTGCAGCCCCAGCATTTT. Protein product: CASSTGTLQPQHF.

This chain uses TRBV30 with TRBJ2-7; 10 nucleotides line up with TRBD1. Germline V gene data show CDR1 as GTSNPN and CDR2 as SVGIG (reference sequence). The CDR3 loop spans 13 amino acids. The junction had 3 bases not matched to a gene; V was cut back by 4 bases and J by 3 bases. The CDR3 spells CAWTRDRGYEQYF. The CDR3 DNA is TGTGCCTGGACTAGGGACAGGGGCTACGAGCAGTACTTC.

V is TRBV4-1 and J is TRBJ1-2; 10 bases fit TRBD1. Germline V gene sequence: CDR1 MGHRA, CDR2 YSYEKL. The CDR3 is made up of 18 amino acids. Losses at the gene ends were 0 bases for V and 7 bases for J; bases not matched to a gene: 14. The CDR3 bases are TGCGCCAGCAGCCAAGATGGGGACAGGGGCCTCGTAGTCGTTGGCTACACCTTC. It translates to CASSQDGDRGLVVVGYTF.

CDR3 in amino acids: CASSASGQYNQPQHF. CDR3 nucleotide sequence: TGTGCCAGCAGCGCAAGCGGACAGTACAATCAGCCCCAGCATTTT. The V call is TRBV9, the J call TRBJ1-5; tentative D call: TRBD1 (6 bases). Per germline, CDR1 SGDLS and CDR2 YYNGEE. Trimming removed 3 bases at V and 3 bases at J, with 13 bases between. The CDR3 is 15 residues long.

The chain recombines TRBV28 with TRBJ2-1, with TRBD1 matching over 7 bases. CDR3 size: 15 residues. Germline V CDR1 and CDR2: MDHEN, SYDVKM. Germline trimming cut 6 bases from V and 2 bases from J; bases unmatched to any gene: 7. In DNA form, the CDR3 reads TGTGCCAGCAGCCCGGGACAGAGTACCTACAATGAGCAGTTCTTC. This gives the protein CASSPGQSTYNEQFF.

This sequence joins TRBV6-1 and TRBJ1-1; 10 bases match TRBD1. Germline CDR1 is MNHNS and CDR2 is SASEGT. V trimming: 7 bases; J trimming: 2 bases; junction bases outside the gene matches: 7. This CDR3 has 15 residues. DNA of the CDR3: TGTGCCAGCAAGGACAGGGGGACACTTAACACTGAAGCTTTCTTT. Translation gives CASKDRGTLNTEAFF.

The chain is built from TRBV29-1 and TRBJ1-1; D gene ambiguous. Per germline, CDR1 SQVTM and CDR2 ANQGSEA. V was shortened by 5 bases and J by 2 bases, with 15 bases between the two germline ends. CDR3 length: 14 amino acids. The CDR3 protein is CSVKGGDSNTEAFF. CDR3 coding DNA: TGCAGCGTTAAAGGCGGTGATTCTAACACTGAAGCTTTCTTT.

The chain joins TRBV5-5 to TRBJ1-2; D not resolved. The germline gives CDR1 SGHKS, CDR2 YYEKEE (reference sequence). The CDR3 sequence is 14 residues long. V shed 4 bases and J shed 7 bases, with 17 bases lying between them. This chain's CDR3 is CASSADRDLGGYTF. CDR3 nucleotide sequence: TGTGCCAGCAGCGCCGACCGGGATCTGGGTGGCTACACCTTC.

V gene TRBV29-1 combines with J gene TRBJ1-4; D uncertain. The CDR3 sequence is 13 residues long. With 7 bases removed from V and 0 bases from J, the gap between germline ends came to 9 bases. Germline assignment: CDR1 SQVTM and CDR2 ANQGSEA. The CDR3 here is CSAETATNEKLFF. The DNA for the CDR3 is TGCAGCGCGGAGACTGCAACTAATGAAAAACTGTTTTTT.

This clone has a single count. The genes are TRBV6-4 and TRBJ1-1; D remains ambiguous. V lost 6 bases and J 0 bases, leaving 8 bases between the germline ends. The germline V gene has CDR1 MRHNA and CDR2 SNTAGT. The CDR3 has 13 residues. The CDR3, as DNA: TGTGCCAGCAGAGTGAGTCTGAACACTGAAGCTTTCTTT. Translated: CASRVSLNTEAFF.

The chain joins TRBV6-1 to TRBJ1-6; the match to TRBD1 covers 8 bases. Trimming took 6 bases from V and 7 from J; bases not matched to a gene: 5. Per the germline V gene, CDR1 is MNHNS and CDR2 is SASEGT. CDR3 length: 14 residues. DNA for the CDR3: TGTGCCAGCAGGTATACAGGGGGAAATTCACCCCTCCACTTT. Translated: CASRYTGGNSPLHF.